Listed here are 10 T cell receptor beta chains from one sample, sequenced in a study of tumor and adjacent non-tumor tissue in lung cancer. Three rounds of nested PCR, following a modified ARM-PCR protocol, produced the TCRbeta library. TCRdb reprocessed the multiplex PCR reads with MiXCR, giving one entry per CDR3 protein. The sample has roughly 150,000 distinct CDR3 sequences, roughly 66% seen once. RNA was extracted from bulk tissue without any cell sorting. What was sequenced was lung tumor tissue. All receptors derive from a man between 60 and 70 years old with small cell lung cancer.

The chain combines TRBV6-2 or TRBV6-3 with TRBJ2-7; D is uncertain. Between the trimmed V and J ends, which lost 3 bases and 2 bases, there was a span of 5 bases. Germline V gene lookup returns CDR1 MNHEY and CDR2 SVGEGT. The CDR3 extends over 12 amino acids. This CDR3 is CASSYPAYEQYF. The CDR3 DNA is TGTGCCAGCAGTTATCCAGCCTACGAGCAGTACTTC.

The chain links TRBV6-1 to TRBJ2-4; TRBD1 might be the D (6 bases). With 4 bases removed from V and 1 base from J, the gap between germline ends came to 11 bases. This CDR3 region has 15 residues. Germline CDR1 MNHNS, CDR2 SASEGT. The chain's CDR3 is CASSVQGSAKNIQYF. The CDR3 DNA is TGTGCCAGCAGTGTACAGGGAAGTGCCAAAAACATTCAGTACTTC.

About this clonotype: Just one base apart from a much larger clone, this may be a read error. The V and J genes are TRBV29-1 and TRBJ2-3; D gene uncertain. Germline V CDR1 and CDR2: SQVTM, ANQGSEA. V was shortened by 3 bases and J by 1 base, with 14 bases between the two germline ends. The CDR3 sequence is 15 residues long. This CDR3 reads CSVDPPGRCTDTQYF. CDR3 in DNA: TGCAGCGTTGACCCCCCCGGACGGTGCACAGATACGCAGTATTTT.

This chain connects TRBV9 to TRBJ1-2, with D possibly TRBD1 on 5 matching bases. V lost 0 bases to trimming and J lost 0 bases, with 9 bases between them. CDR3 length: 15 amino acids. CDR1 SGDLS and CDR2 YYNGEE come from the germline V gene. The CDR3 DNA reads as TGTGCCAGCAGCGTAGGGGACGGAGCTAACTATGGCTACACCTTC. It yields the protein CASSVGDGANYGYTF.

The genes are TRBV21-1 and TRBJ2-7; TRBD2 was called by the table and not checked on the DNA. TRBV21-1 constitutes a pseudogene. This CDR3 comprises 19 residues. Written as DNA, the CDR3 is TGTGCCAGCAGCAAAATGGGAACCAATAGCGGGAGTAGACCCTACGAGCAGTACGTC. It yields the protein CASSKMGTNSGSRPYEQYV.

Comment on this clonotype: A read error is possible here, since a much larger clone lies one base away. This chain joins TRBV10-2 and TRBJ2-7; perhaps TRBD1 as D (6 bases). This CDR3 is 14 amino acids long. Germline CDR1 is WSHSY and CDR2 is SAAADI. In nucleotides, the CDR3 is TGCGTCAGCAGGGGACGAAACGACCCTTACGAGCAGTACTTC. Its translation is CVSRGRNDPYEQYF.

On this clonotype: A much larger clone lies a single base off, so this may be a read error. The gene calls are TRBV29-1 and TRBJ2-5; D might be TRBD2 (6 bases). CDR1 is SQVTM, CDR2 ANQGSEA, per germline. This CDR3 is built from 12 residues. CDR3 nucleotide sequence: TGCGGCGTTGAATCGCGGGAAGGGACCCAGTACTTC. It specifies CGVESREGTQYF.

V gene TRBV6-5 combines with J gene TRBJ2-1; 9 nucleotides align to TRBD1. Germline V CDR1 and CDR2: MNHEY, SVGAGI. Trimming took 6 bases from V and 2 from J; bases not matched to a gene: 5. The CDR3 is 15 residues long. In nucleotides, the CDR3 is TGTGCCAGCAGGAGGACAGGGGAGACCTACAATGAGCAGTTCTTC. Protein: CASRRTGETYNEQFF.

Regarding this clonotype: At one of its ends the junction is not consistent with the germline gene, which may arise from a read error. This chain joins TRBV12-3 or TRBV12-4 and TRBJ1-1, with D tentatively TRBD1 (5 bases). CDR3 length: 14 residues. The CDR3, as DNA: TGTGTCAGCAGTTCAACGGGACTATACACTGAAGCTTTCTTT. It specifies CVSSSTGLYTEAFF.

The V gene is TRBV4-2, the J gene TRBJ2-3; no firm D call. CDR3 size: 14 residues. V lost 0 bases and J lost 7, with 11 bases in between. Germline loops: CDR1 LGHNA, CDR2 YNFKEQ. CDR3 DNA sequence: TGTGCCAGCAGCCAAGATCTGAGAACATATACGCAGTATTTT. This encodes CASSQDLRTYTQYF.